This entry is about one T cell receptor (beta chain). The antigen remains undetermined. Each PCR replicate run on unsorted PBMC took in around 300 ng DNA, some 28,000 T cell genomes. This table comes from immunoSEQ multiplex PCR, and its TCRdb copy is limited to in-frame clones, with some not included. Of hundreds of thousands of clones listed, around 77% are singletons. The source of the sample is a study of shared clonotypes between healthy human individuals. Study results and caveats: Few donors restricted represented genetic and exposure-history diversity.

The germline V gene encodes CDR1 SQVTM and CDR2 ANQGSEA. The CDR3 consists of 11 residues. V dropped 3 bases and J dropped 8 bases, with 10 bases sitting between them. This clonotype was obtained from a woman aged 40 to 50 in good health. Some clones in this sample may be carry-over from other donors' samples. V and J are TRBV29-1 and TRBJ1-2, with a tentative D call TRBD1 (5 bases). Sequencing was performed on PBMCs. This chain's CDR3 is CSVEMGEGYTF. The CDR3 nucleotides read TGCAGCGTTGAGATGGGGGAAGGCTACACCTTC.